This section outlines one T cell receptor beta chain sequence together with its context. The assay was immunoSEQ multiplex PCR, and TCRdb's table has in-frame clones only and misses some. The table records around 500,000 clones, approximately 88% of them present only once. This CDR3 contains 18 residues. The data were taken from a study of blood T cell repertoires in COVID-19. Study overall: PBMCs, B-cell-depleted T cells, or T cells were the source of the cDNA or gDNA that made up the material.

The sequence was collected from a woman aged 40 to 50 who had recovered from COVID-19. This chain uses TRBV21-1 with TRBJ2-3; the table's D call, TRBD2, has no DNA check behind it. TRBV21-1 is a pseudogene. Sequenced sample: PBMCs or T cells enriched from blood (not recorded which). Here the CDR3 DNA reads TGTGCCAGCACGCCTAATCTTAAGGCGGGAGGGTTCACAGATACGCAGTATTTT. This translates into CASTPNLKAGGFTDTQYF.